Sequencing of this TCR beta chain was carried out in a study of graft-versus-host responses after intestinal transplantation. Germline values: CDR1 SQVTM, CDR2 ANQGSEA. CDR3 length equals 15 residues. On this clone itself: The antigen remains undetermined.

Assay used: immunoSEQ multiplex PCR; TCRdb lists only in-frame clones, some missing. The profile covers tens of thousands of clones, with approximately 94% appearing a single time and more than 0.3% taken by the ten largest. The genes are TRBV29-1 and TRBJ2-5, with D perhaps matching TRBD2 (7 bases). The J call may not be correct, given that the DNA end is closer to TRBJ2-7. The material was unstimulated CD4+ T cells sorted from spleen or lymph node cells, obtained before transplant. The sequence was collected from a human donor who was the organ donor for an intestinal transplant. The CDR3 coding sequence is TGCAGCGTTGAAGCGGGGGGCGGGGCTAGCCACGAGCAGTACTTC. Amino acids: CSVEAGGGASHEQYF.